This T cell receptor beta chain stems from a study of blood T cells in healthy people across ages. This clonotype was recorded a few times. Then a second PCR, running about 6 to 11 cycles, was carried out with a sample-barcoded 5' primer and a J-beta primer mix. TCRdb passed the 5' RACE reads through MiXCR, listing each CDR3 protein once. The sample consists of approximately 670,000 distinct CDR3 sequences, roughly two fifths of them appearing once. The receptor was isolated from an elderly man in good health. Sequenced material: blood.

This CDR3 is CSARTGPNTEAFF. The CDR3 bases are TGCAGTGCTCGTACAGGTCCCAACACTGAAGCTTTCTTT. The chain joins TRBV20-1 to TRBJ1-1, with D possibly matching TRBD1 (5 bases). CDR1 is DFQATT, CDR2 SNEGSKA, per germline (reference sequence). This CDR3 contains 13 residues. Trimming removed 5 bases from V and 2 bases from J, with 12 bases in between.